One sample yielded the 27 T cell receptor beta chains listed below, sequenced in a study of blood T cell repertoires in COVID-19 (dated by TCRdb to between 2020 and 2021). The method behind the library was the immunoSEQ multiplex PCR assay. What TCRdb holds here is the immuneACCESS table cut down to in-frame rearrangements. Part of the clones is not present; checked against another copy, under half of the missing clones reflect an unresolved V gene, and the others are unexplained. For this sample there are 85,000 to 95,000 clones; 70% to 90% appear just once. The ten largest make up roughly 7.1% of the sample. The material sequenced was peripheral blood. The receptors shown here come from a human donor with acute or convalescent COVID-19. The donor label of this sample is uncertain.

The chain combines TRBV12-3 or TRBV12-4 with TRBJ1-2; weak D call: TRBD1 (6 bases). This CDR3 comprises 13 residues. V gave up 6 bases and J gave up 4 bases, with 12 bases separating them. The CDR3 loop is CASRSGTTYGYTF. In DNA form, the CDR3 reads TGTGCCAGCAGGTCCGGGACAACCTATGGCTACACCTTC.

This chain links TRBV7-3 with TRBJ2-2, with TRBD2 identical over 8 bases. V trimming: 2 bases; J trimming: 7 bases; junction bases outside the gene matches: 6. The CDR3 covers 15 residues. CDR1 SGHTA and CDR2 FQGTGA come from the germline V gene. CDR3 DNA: TGTGCCAGCAGCTTAGGCGGGGGGCGACGCGGGGAGCTGTTTTTT. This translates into CASSLGGGRRGELFF.

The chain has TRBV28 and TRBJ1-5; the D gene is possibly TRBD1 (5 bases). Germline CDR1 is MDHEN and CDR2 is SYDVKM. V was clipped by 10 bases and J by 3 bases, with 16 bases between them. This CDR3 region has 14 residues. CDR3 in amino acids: CAIAQATFNQPQHF. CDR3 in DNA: TGTGCCATCGCACAGGCAACCTTCAATCAGCCCCAGCATTTT.

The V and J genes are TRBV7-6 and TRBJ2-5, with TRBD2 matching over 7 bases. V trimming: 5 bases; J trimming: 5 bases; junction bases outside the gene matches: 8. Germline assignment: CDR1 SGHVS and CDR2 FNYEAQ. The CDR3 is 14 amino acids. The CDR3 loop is CASSPRAGQETQYF. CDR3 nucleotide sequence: TGTGCCAGCAGCCCACGAGCGGGGCAGGAGACCCAGTACTTC. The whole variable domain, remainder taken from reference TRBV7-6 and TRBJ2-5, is GAGVSQSPRYKVTKRGQDVALRCDPISGHVSLYWYRQALGQGPEFLTYFNYEAQQDKSGLPNDRFSAERPEGSISTLTIQRTEQRDSAMYRCASSPRAGQETQYFGPGTRLLVL.

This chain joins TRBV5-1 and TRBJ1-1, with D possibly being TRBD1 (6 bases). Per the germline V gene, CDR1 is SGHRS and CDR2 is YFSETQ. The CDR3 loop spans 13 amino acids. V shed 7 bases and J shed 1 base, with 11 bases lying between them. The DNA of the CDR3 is TGCGCCAGCTTGGGACACCCGAACACTGAAGCTTTCTTT. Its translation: CASLGHPNTEAFF.

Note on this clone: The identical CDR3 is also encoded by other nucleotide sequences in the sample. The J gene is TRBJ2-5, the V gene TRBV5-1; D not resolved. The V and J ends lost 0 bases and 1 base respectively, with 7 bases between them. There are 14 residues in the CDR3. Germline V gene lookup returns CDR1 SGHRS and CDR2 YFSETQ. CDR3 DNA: TGCGCCAGCAGCTTGGCGGGTGCCCAAGAGACCCAGTACTTC. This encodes CASSLAGAQETQYF.

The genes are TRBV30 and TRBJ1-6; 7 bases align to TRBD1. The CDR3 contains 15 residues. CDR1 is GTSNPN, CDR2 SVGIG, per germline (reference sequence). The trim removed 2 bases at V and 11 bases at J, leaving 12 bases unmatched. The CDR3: CAWSRAGGSRTPLHF. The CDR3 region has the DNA TGTGCCTGGAGTCGGGCAGGGGGGAGTAGGACACCCCTCCACTTT.

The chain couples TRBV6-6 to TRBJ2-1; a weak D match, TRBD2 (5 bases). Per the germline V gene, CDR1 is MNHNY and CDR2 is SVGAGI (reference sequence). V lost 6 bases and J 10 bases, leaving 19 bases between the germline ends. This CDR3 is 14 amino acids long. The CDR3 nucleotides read TGTGCCAGCAGCCTAGCCCGGGATACCAGAGAGCAGTTCTTC. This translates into CASSLARDTREQFF.

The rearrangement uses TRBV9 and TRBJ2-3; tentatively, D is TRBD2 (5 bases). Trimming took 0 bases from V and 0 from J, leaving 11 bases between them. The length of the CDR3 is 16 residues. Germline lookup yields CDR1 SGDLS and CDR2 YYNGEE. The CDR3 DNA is TGTGCCAGCAGCGTAGCTTTAGCGCAGAGCACAGATACGCAGTATTTT. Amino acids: CASSVALAQSTDTQYF.

The DNA of the CDR3 is TGTGCCAGCAGCCCCGGGGGGGATTACTACTCTGGAAACACCATATATTTT. Translation gives CASSPGGDYYSGNTIYF. The chain has TRBV11-3 and TRBJ1-3; weak D call: TRBD1 (5 bases). This CDR3 has 17 amino acids. Germline V CDR1 and CDR2: SGHNT, YENEEA. V was cut by 5 bases and J by 0 bases, with 17 bases left in between.

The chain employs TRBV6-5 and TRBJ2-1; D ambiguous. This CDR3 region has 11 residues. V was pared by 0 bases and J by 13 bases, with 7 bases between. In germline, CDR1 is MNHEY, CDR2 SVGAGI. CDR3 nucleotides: TGTGCCAGCAGTTACTCTAGTATCCAGTTCTTC. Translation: CASSYSSIQFF.

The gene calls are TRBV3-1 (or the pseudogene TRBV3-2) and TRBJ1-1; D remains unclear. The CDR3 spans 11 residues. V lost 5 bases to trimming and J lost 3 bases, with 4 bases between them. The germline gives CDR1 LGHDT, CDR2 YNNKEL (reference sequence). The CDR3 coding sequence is TGTGCCAGCAGCTTCGACACTGAAGCTTTCTTT. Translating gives CASSFDTEAFF.

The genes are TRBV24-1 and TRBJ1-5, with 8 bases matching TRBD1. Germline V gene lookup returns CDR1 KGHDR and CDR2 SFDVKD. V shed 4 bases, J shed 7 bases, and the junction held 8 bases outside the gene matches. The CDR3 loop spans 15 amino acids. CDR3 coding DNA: TGTGCCACCAGTGACCCAGGGACAGGCGGGCAGCCCCAGCATTTT. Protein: CATSDPGTGGQPQHF.

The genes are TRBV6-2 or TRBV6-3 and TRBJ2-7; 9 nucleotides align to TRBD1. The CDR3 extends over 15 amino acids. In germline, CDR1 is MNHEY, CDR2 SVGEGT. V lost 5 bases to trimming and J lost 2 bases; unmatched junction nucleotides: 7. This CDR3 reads CASSDPGQGAYEQYF. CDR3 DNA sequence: TGTGCCAGCAGTGATCCGGGACAGGGAGCCTACGAGCAGTACTTC.

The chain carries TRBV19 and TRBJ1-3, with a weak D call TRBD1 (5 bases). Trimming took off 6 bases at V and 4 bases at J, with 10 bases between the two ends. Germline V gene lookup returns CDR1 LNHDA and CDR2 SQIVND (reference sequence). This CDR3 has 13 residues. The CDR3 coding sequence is TGTGCCAGTAGCCAACAGGAGGGAAACACCATATATTTT. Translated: CASSQQEGNTIYF.

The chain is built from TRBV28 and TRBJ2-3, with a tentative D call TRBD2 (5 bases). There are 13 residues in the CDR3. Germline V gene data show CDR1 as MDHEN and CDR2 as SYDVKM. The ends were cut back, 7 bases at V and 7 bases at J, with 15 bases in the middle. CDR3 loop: CASMRAAYNTQYF. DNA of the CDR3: TGTGCCAGCATGAGGGCCGCCTACAATACGCAGTATTTT.

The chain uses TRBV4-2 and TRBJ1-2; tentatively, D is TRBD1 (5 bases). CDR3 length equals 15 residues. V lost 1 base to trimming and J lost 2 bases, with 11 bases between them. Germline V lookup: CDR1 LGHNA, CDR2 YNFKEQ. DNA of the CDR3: TGTGCCAGCAGCCAAGCTCCAGGGATGAACTATGGCTACACCTTC. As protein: CASSQAPGMNYGYTF.

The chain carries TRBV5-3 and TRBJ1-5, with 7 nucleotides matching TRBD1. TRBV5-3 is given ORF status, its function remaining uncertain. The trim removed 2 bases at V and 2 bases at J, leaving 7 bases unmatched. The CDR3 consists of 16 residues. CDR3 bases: TGTGCCAGAAGCTTACCTCACAGGGGATGCAATCAGCCCCAGCATTTT. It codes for CARSLPHRGCNQPQHF.

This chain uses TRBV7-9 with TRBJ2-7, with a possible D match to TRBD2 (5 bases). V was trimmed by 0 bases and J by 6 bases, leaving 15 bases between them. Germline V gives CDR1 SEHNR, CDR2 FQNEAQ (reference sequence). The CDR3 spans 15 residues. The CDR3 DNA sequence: TGTGCCAGCAGCTTAGCCAACGCTTTAAGCGGCGAGCAGTACTTC. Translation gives CASSLANALSGEQYF.

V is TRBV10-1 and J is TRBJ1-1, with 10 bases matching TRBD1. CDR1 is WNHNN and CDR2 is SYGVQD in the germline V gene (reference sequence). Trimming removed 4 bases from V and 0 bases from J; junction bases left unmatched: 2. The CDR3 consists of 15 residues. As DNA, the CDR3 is TGCGCCAGCAGTGGGGGACAGGGGTTGAACACTGAAGCTTTCTTT. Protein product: CASSGGQGLNTEAFF.

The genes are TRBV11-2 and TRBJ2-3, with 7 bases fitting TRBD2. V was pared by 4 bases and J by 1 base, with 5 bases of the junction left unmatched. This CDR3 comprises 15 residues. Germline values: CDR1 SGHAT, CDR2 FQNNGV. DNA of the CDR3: TGTGCCAGCAGCTATAAGCGGGGTGGCACAGATACGCAGTATTTT. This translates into CASSYKRGGTDTQYF.

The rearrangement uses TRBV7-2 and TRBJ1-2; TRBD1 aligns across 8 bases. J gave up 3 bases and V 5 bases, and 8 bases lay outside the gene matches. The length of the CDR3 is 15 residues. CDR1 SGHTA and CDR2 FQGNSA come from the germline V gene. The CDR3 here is CASSPRTGSYYGYTF. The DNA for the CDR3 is TGTGCCAGCAGCCCGCGGACAGGGTCGTACTATGGCTACACCTTC. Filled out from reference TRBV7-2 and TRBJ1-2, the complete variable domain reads GAGVSQSPSNKVTEKGKDVELRCDPISGHTALYWYRQSLGQGLEFLIYFQGNSAPDKSGLPSDRFSAERTGGSVSTLTIQRTQQEDSAVYLCASSPRTGSYYGYTFGSGTRLTVV.

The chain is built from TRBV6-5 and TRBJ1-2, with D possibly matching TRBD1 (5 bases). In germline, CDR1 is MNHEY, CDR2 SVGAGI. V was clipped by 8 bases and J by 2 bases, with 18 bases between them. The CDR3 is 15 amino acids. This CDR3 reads CASCRQTQWNYGYTF. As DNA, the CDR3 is TGTGCCAGCTGCCGACAGACCCAATGGAACTATGGCTACACCTTC.

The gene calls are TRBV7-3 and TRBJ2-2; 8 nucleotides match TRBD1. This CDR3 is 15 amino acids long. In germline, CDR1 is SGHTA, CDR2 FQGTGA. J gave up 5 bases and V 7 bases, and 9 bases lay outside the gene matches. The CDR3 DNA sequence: TGTGCCAGCACCCTGACAGGGGCCGGAACCGGGGAGCTGTTTTTT. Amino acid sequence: CASTLTGAGTGELFF.

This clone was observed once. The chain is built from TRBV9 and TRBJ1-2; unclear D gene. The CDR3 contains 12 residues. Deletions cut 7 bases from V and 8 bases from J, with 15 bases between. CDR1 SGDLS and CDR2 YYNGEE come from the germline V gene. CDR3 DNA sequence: TGTGCCAGCGCCAGTACTGGCGGAGGCTACACCTTC. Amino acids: CASASTGGGYTF. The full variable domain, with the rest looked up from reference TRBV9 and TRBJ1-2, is DSGVTQTPKHLITATGQRVTLRCSPRSGDLSVYWYQQSLDQGLQFLIQYYNGEERAKGNILERFSAQQFPDLHSELNLSSLELGDSALYFCASASTGGGYTFGSGTRLTVV.

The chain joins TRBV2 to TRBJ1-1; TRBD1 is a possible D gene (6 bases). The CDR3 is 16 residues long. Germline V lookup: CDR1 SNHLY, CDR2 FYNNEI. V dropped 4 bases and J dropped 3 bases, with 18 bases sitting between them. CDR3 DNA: TGTGCCAGCAGTGCCCTACAGGGTTCCGAGCACACTGAAGCTTTCTTT. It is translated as CASSALQGSEHTEAFF.

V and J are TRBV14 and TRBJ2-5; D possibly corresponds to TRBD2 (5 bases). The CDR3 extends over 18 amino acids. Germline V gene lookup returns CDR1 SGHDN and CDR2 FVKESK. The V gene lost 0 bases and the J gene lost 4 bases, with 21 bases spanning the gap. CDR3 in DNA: TGTGCCAGCAGCCAAGATCTAGGGCAGCGGATGAGGAGAGAGACCCAGTACTTC. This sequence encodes CASSQDLGQRMRRETQYF.